A selection of T cell receptor beta chains follows, all from one sample in a study of T cells in Graves' hyperthyroidism and ophthalmopathy. TCRdb redid the calling of the multiplex PCR reads with MiXCR, one entry per CDR3 protein. The sample contains approximately 400,000 distinct CDR3 sequences, 13% to 15% of which appear only once. Sequenced input: blood. These receptors were collected from a woman in her thirties with Graves' ophthalmopathy. CDR3s include the opening cysteine and the closing phenylalanine or tryptophan. D genes are given only for firm matches. Clone size is stated in some rows and not others, as once, few, many or a class when expanded.

V	D	size	J	CDR3	DNA
TRBV6-2/TRBV6-3	TRBD2	.	TRBJ2-1	CASSVRRTSGGAREQFF	TGTGCCAGCAGTGTCCGTCGGACTAGCGGGGGGGCTCGGGAGCAGTTCTTC
TRBV2	TRBD1	many	TRBJ1-1	CASSAMTGANTEAFF	TGTGCCAGCAGTGCCATGACAGGGGCGAACACTGAAGCTTTCTTT
TRBV7-2	.	many	TRBJ2-7	CASSSKVRLAYEQYF	TGTGCCAGCAGCTCGAAAGTGAGATTAGCCTACGAGCAGTACTTC
TRBV6-1	TRBD1	many	TRBJ1-4	CASSRWQGATTNEKLFF	TGTGCCAGCAGCCGGTGGCAGGGGGCGACAACTAATGAAAAACTGTTTTTT
TRBV7-2	.	many	TRBJ2-5	CASSFDRVQETQYF	TGTGCCAGCAGCTTCGACAGAGTACAAGAGACCCAGTACTTC
TRBV14	.	few	TRBJ1-1	CASSQVKVDINTEAFF	TGTGCCAGCAGCCAAGTAAAAGTTGACATCAACACTGAAGCTTTCTTT
TRBV2	.	many	TRBJ1-6	CATSSPLHF	TGTGCCACCAGTTCACCCCTCCACTTT
TRBV6-1	.	many	TRBJ1-1	CASSSRTASNWEAFF	TGTGCCAGCAGTTCCCGGACAGCTTCAAACTGGGAAGCTTTCTTT
TRBV29-1	.	many	TRBJ2-1	CSVEGRDTGSYNEQFF	TGCAGCGTTGAAGGGAGGGACACCGGCTCCTACAATGAGCAGTTCTTC
TRBV3-1	.	many	TRBJ2-1	CASSQKGGYEQFF	TGTGCCAGCAGCCAGAAGGGGGGGTATGAGCAGTTCTTC
TRBV6-1	.	.	TRBJ2-2	CASSAEGFTGELFF	TGTGCCAGCAGTGCGGAGGGATTCACCGGGGAGCTGTTTTTT
TRBV7-2	.	.	TRBJ2-1	CASSLASSVGSYNEQFF	TGTGCCAGCAGCTTAGCGAGTAGTGTCGGCTCCTACAATGAGCAGTTCTTC
TRBV12-3/TRBV12-4	.	many	TRBJ2-3	CASTADLHTQYF	TGTGCCAGCACCGCAGACTTGCATACGCAGTATTTT
TRBV29-1	.	many	TRBJ1-4	CSVEGYSEGGKLFF	TGCAGCGTTGAAGGTTACAGCGAGGGAGGAAAACTGTTTTTT
TRBV2	.	many	TRBJ2-3	CASIRSSGTDTQYF	TGTGCCAGCATTAGATCATCGGGCACAGATACGCAGTATTTT
TRBV14	TRBD2	many	TRBJ2-3	CASSLGLNTDTQYF	TGTGCCAGCAGCCTGGGACTAAACACAGATACGCAGTATTTT
TRBV30	.	many	TRBJ1-1	CAWSRSGGAGTEAFF	TGTGCCTGGAGTCGATCAGGTGGGGCCGGCACTGAAGCTTTCTTT
TRBV7-6	TRBD2	few	TRBJ2-5	CASSLFGGGTETQYF	TGTGCCAGCAGCTTATTCGGCGGGGGGACAGAGACCCAGTACTTC
TRBV6-9	.	.	TRBJ2-3	CASSYSFLGEEGSTDTQYF	TGTGCCAGCAGTTATTCTTTTCTCGGAGAAGAGGGTAGTACAGATACGCAGTATTTT
TRBV7-9	TRBD2	few	TRBJ2-7	CASSLGLAGTNEQYF	TGTGCCAGCAGCTTAGGACTAGCGGGTACCAACGAGCAGTACTTC
TRBV18	TRBD1	.	TRBJ1-4	CASGPGQGLNEKLFF	TGTGCCAGCGGACCGGGACAGGGCTTAAATGAAAAACTGTTTTTT
TRBV19	.	.	TRBJ1-2	CASSGQKINYGYTF	TGTGCCAGTTCTGGACAGAAGATTAACTATGGCTACACCTTC
TRBV20-1	.	.	TRBJ2-5	CSATLPKGGQETQYF	TGCAGTGCCACCCTGCCCAAGGGGGGCCAAGAGACCCAGTACTTC
TRBV28	.	many	TRBJ1-1	CASSSLDPRTITEAFF	TGTGCCAGCAGTTCACTCGACCCTCGAACGATAACTGAAGCTTTCTTT
TRBV5-6	.	many	TRBJ2-7	CASSLAEGSYEQYF	TGTGCCAGCAGCTTGGCCGAGGGCTCCTACGAGCAGTACTTC
TRBV2	.	many	TRBJ1-4	CASSVDNLEKLFF	TGTGCCAGCAGTGTCGACAATCTTGAAAAACTGTTTTTT
TRBV20-1	.	.	TRBJ1-2	CSAVNYGYTF	TGCAGTGCTGTTAACTATGGCTACACCTTC
TRBV6-5	TRBD1	many	TRBJ2-7	CASSYVGTVAQYF	TGTGCCAGCAGTTACGTCGGGACAGTCGCGCAGTACTTC
TRBV5-1	.	.	TRBJ2-1	CASSSRPGQNNEQFF	TGCGCCAGCAGCTCGCGCCCGGGACAAAATAATGAGCAGTTCTTC
TRBV7-3	TRBD1	many	TRBJ2-1	CASSRGTGSNEQFF	TGTGCCAGCTCCAGGGGGACAGGGTCCAATGAGCAGTTCTTC
TRBV19	TRBD1	.	TRBJ1-1	CASSIDFGQVYAFF	TGTGCCAGTAGTATAGATTTCGGACAGGTTTATGCTTTCTTT
TRBV7-9	.	.	TRBJ1-2	CASSLGGVRAPNYGYTF	TGTGCCAGCAGCCTGGGGGGTGTGAGGGCCCCGAACTATGGCTACACCTTC
TRBV7-3	.	few	TRBJ2-3	CASSLTRVTDTQYF	TGTGCCAGCAGCTTAACCAGGGTCACAGATACGCAGTATTTT
TRBV28	TRBD2	many	TRBJ2-7	CASIQNPGLAGTYEQYF	TGTGCCAGCATCCAGAACCCGGGACTAGCGGGGACCTACGAGCAGTACTTC
TRBV30	.	.	TRBJ1-6	CAWSVDPYNSPLHF	TGTGCCTGGAGTGTTGACCCCTATAATTCACCCCTCCACTTT
TRBV29-1	.	many	TRBJ2-7	CSVVGGRVADEQYF	TGCAGCGTTGTGGGGGGTCGAGTTGCAGACGAGCAGTACTTC
TRBV18	TRBD2	many	TRBJ2-2	CASSSWTSGDTGELFF	TGTGCCAGCTCATCCTGGACTAGCGGTGACACCGGGGAGCTGTTTTTT
TRBV9	.	.	TRBJ1-5	CASSESGGADQPQHF	TGTGCCAGCAGCGAAAGCGGGGGGGCGGATCAGCCCCAGCATTTT
TRBV5-5	.	many	TRBJ2-7	CASSHGQLQHEQYF	TGTGCCAGCAGCCACGGACAGCTCCAACACGAGCAGTACTTC
TRBV5-8	TRBD2	.	TRBJ2-1	CASNGGDPPLYNEQFF	TGTGCCAGCAACGGGGGGGACCCCCCCCTTTACAATGAGCAGTTCTTC
TRBV7-9	.	.	TRBJ1-1	CASSFSIVNTEAFF	TGTGCCAGCAGCTTCTCGATAGTGAACACTGAAGCTTTCTTT
TRBV27	.	many	TRBJ1-4	CASSLSSTRNEKLFF	TGTGCCAGCAGTTTATCCAGTACACGTAATGAAAAACTGTTTTTT
TRBV28	.	many	TRBJ1-1	CASSLPDSTEAFF	TGTGCCAGCAGTTTACCGGACAGCACTGAAGCTTTCTTT
TRBV30	.	many	TRBJ1-5	CAWSPGSNQPQHF	TGTGCCTGGAGTCCCGGGAGCAATCAGCCCCAGCATTTT
TRBV25-1	.	.	TRBJ2-2	CASSRGATGELFF	TGTGCCAGCAGCAGGGGAGCCACCGGGGAGCTGTTTTTT
TRBV20-1	.	many	TRBJ2-4	CSGLWDTKNIQYF	TGCAGTGGTCTTTGGGACACAAAAAACATTCAGTACTTC
TRBV4-1	.	few	TRBJ2-1	CASSQGNGALNEQFF	TGCGCCAGCAGCCAAGGGAACGGGGCCCTCAATGAGCAGTTCTTC
TRBV12-3/TRBV12-4	TRBD2	many	TRBJ2-7	CASSLRRGGYEQYF	TGTGCCAGCAGTTTAAGGCGGGGGGGGTACGAGCAGTACTTC
TRBV6-2/TRBV6-3	TRBD1	.	TRBJ1-6	CASSYLDRVSLSPLHF	TGTGCCAGCAGTTACCTAGACAGGGTGAGTCTGTCACCCCTCCACTTT
TRBV4-1	.	many	TRBJ1-1	CASSQDDMAQGVVGLVPEAFF	TGCGCCAGCAGCCAAGATGATATGGCGCAGGGCGTGGTAGGGTTAGTCCCTGAAGCTTTCTTT
TRBV29-1	TRBD1	few	TRBJ1-1	CSVGLTGYAEAFF	TGCAGCGTCGGACTGACAGGGTACGCAGAAGCTTTCTTT
TRBV7-3	.	many	TRBJ2-5	CASSLSSWETQYF	TGTGCCAGCAGCTTAAGTTCGTGGGAGACCCAGTACTTC